One sample yielded the 22 T cell receptor beta chains listed below, sequenced in a study of chemoradiotherapy in HPV16-positive cancers. TCRdb's table, derived via immunoSEQ multiplex PCR, lists solely in-frame clones and lacks some. The sample carries about 10,000 clones, roughly nine tenths recorded once. Material: blood, obtained from a patient who underwent chemoradiotherapy. The receptor source for this set is a human donor with HPV-associated anogenital cancer.

This clone was recorded only once. The chain employs TRBV6-1 and TRBJ1-2; tentative D call: TRBD1 (5 bases). The CDR3 has 14 residues. From germline, CDR1 is MNHNS and CDR2 SASEGT. Trimming stripped 5 bases from V and 6 bases from J, with 16 bases between. The CDR3: CASSRRQYIDGYTF. The CDR3 bases are TGTGCCAGCAGTCGGAGACAGTATATTGATGGCTACACCTTC.

J is TRBJ1-1 and V is TRBV4-2; maybe TRBD1 (5 bases). Trimming left V 1 base short and J 11 bases short, with 14 bases between. The CDR3 runs to 13 residues. Germline-derived CDR1 and CDR2 are LGHNA and YNFKEQ. The CDR3 nucleotides are TGTGCCAGCAGCCAAGTAAGGCAGGGTCTGGCTTTCTTT. Its protein is CASSQVRQGLAFF.

The V and J genes are TRBV14 and TRBJ2-5; D gene uncertain. The V gene's germline CDR1 is SGHDN and CDR2 FVKESK. The CDR3 spans 15 residues. Trimming stripped 1 base from V and 2 bases from J, with 11 bases between. The CDR3: CASSQGFALQETQYF. The CDR3 DNA reads TGTGCCAGCAGCCAAGGGTTCGCACTTCAAGAGACCCAGTACTTC.

The J gene is TRBJ2-7, the V gene TRBV9, with 8 bases aligning to TRBD1. Germline trimming cut 0 bases from V and 3 bases from J; bases unmatched to any gene: 5. The CDR3 has 15 amino acids. Germline loops: CDR1 SGDLS, CDR2 YYNGEE. The CDR3 DNA reads as TGTGCCAGCAGCGTAGCTACCGGGACAGGCTACGAGCAGTACTTC. Its translation: CASSVATGTGYEQYF.

This chain connects TRBV4-2 to TRBJ1-2; 7 nucleotides line up with TRBD1. The CDR3 runs to 17 residues. Germline-derived CDR1 and CDR2 are LGHNA and YNFKEQ. V was clipped by 1 base and J by 3 bases; unmatched bases: 11. Here the CDR3 DNA reads TGTGCCAGCAGCCAAGTACAGGGGTTGTTTAGTGACTATGGCTACACCTTC. Amino acids: CASSQVQGLFSDYGYTF.

The chain combines TRBV5-1 with TRBJ2-1; possibly TRBD1 for D (6 bases). CDR3 length: 15 amino acids. Between the trimmed V and J ends, which lost 4 bases and 2 bases, there was a span of 13 bases. Germline V gives CDR1 SGHRS, CDR2 YFSETQ. CDR3 sequence (DNA): TGCGCCAGCAGCGTCGGACAGCAGACCTACAATGAGCAGTTCTTC. This codes for CASSVGQQTYNEQFF.

The chain couples TRBV14 to TRBJ1-6; TRBD1 matches at 8 bases. From germline, CDR1 is SGHDN and CDR2 FVKESK. Germline trimming cut 4 bases from V and 12 bases from J; bases unmatched to any gene: 8. CDR3 length: 14 residues. CDR3 in amino acids: CASSPIGQGRPLHF. CDR3 coding DNA: TGTGCCAGCAGCCCCATAGGACAGGGTCGACCCCTCCACTTT.

The V call is TRBV7-9, the J call TRBJ2-3, with TRBD1 matching 7 bases. The germline gives CDR1 SEHNR, CDR2 FQNEAQ (reference sequence). The CDR3 runs to 13 residues. V lost 5 bases, J lost 4 bases, and 3 bases stayed unmatched. CDR3 region: CASSPRGPDTQYF. The CDR3 coding sequence is TGTGCCAGCAGCCCAAGGGGGCCAGATACGCAGTATTTT.

The chain recombines TRBV5-1 with TRBJ1-1; 9 bases line up with TRBD1. The germline V gene encodes CDR1 SGHRS and CDR2 YFSETQ. The CDR3 spans 19 residues. The J segment lost 0 bases and the V segment lost 4 bases, leaving 16 bases of the junction unmatched. In nucleotides, the CDR3 is TGCGCCAGCAGCGGACGGTCGGGACAGGGCGGAAAACTGAACACTGAAGCTTTCTTT. It yields the protein CASSGRSGQGGKLNTEAFF. Variable domain in full (rest from reference TRBV5-1 and TRBJ1-1): KAGVTQTPRYLIKTRGQQVTLSCSPISGHRSVSWYQQTPGQGLQFLFEYFSETQRNKGNFPGRFSGRQFSNSRSEMNVSTLELGDSALYLCASSGRSGQGGKLNTEAFFGQGTRLTVV.

This chain connects TRBV5-6 to TRBJ2-7, with D tentatively TRBD1 (5 bases). V gave up 6 bases and J gave up 6 bases, with 25 bases separating them. Germline values: CDR1 SGHDT, CDR2 YYEEEE. The CDR3 contains 16 residues. CDR3 residues: CASNPRPGRDSFEQYF. CDR3 coding DNA: TGTGCCAGCAACCCCAGACCCGGCAGGGATTCTTTCGAGCAGTACTTC. Based on the CDR3 plus reference TRBV5-6 and TRBJ2-7, the full variable domain is DAGVTQSPTHLIKTRGQQVTLRCSPKSGHDTVSWYQQALGQGPQFIFQYYEEEERQRGNFPDRFSGHQFPNYSSELNVNALLLGDSALYLCASNPRPGRDSFEQYFGPGTRLTVT.

The chain has TRBV18 and TRBJ1-4, with D unresolved. Trimming stripped 0 bases from V and 8 bases from J, with 13 bases between. The length of the CDR3 is 15 residues. Germline V gene lookup returns CDR1 KGHSH and CDR2 LQKENI. The CDR3 protein is CASSPPNGVGEKLFF. CDR3 DNA sequence: TGTGCCAGCTCACCACCGAACGGGGTAGGAGAAAAACTGTTTTTT.

The V call is TRBV15, the J call TRBJ1-2; D is uncertain. Germline V CDR1 and CDR2: LNHNV, YYDKDF (reference sequence). This CDR3 has 15 residues. V dropped 1 base and J dropped 0 bases, with 9 bases sitting between them. The CDR3: CATSRGNTPNYGYTF. CDR3 sequence (DNA): TGTGCCACCAGCAGAGGGAACACGCCTAACTATGGCTACACCTTC.

The chain couples TRBV2 to TRBJ2-1; 7 nucleotides match TRBD1. CDR3 length: 12 amino acids. Germline CDR1 SNHLY, CDR2 FYNNEI. Trimming removed 7 bases from V and 6 bases from J; junction bases left unmatched: 3. CDR3 nucleotides: TGTGCCAGCACTCCAGGGGGCAATGAGCAGTTCTTC. It is translated as CASTPGGNEQFF.

The V and J genes are TRBV7-9 and TRBJ2-5; 10 positions agree with TRBD2. V shed 2 bases, J shed 2 bases, and the junction held 11 bases outside the gene matches. The CDR3 totals 18 residues. The germline CDR1 and CDR2 sequences are SEHNR and FQNEAQ (reference sequence). The CDR3 bases are TGTGCCAGCAGCTTAAGGAAGGCTAGCGGGGGAGTACAAGAGACCCAGTACTTC. Protein sequence: CASSLRKASGGVQETQYF.

The rearrangement joins TRBV5-1 to TRBJ2-7, with no clear D. The germline V and J ends were trimmed by 0 bases and 6 bases, with 13 bases remaining between them. Germline CDR1 and CDR2: SGHRS and YFSETQ. The CDR3 is 14 residues long. CDR3: CASSLEGFLGEQYF. In DNA form, the CDR3 reads TGCGCCAGCAGCTTGGAAGGGTTCTTAGGCGAGCAGTACTTC.

This sequence joins TRBV5-1 and TRBJ2-3; the match to TRBD1 covers 7 bases. J lost 5 bases, V lost 2 bases, and 14 bases had no gene match. The V gene's germline CDR1 is SGHRS and CDR2 YFSETQ. The CDR3 extends over 17 amino acids. CDR3 sequence reads: CASSLPKTGSRGDTQYF. The CDR3 nucleotides read TGCGCCAGCAGCTTACCCAAGACAGGGTCCCGGGGAGATACGCAGTATTTT.

The chain couples TRBV9 to TRBJ2-1; D is undetermined. The germline V gene has CDR1 SGDLS and CDR2 YYNGEE. CDR3 length: 15 amino acids. Trimming shortened V by 0 bases and J by 0 bases, and 7 bases separated the two germline ends. CDR3 loop: CASSVGVSSYNEQFF. Here the CDR3 DNA reads TGTGCCAGCAGCGTAGGTGTTAGCTCCTACAATGAGCAGTTCTTC.

This clone occurred once. The chain uses TRBV4-3 and TRBJ1-1, with TRBD1 identical over 8 bases. The CDR3 sequence is 14 residues long. V lost 4 bases, J lost 1 base, and 2 bases stayed unmatched. Germline CDR1 and CDR2: LGHNA and YSLEER. The CDR3 nucleotides are TGCGCCAGCAGCCGCGGACAGGGGAACACTGAAGCTTTCTTT. Protein sequence: CASSRGQGNTEAFF.

The chain carries TRBV7-2 and TRBJ1-1, with 7 bases fitting TRBD1. The CDR3 totals 15 residues. The ends lost 3 bases at V and 0 bases at J; junction bases unmatched: 4. Germline V gene lookup returns CDR1 SGHTA and CDR2 FQGNSA. CDR3 bases: TGTGCCAGCAGCTTGACGACAGGGCTGAACACTGAAGCTTTCTTT. Encoded protein: CASSLTTGLNTEAFF.

The CDR3: CATTDRGDSGNTIYF. Written as DNA, the CDR3 is TGTGCCACCACCGACAGGGGTGACTCTGGAAACACCATATATTTT. The gene calls are TRBV19 and TRBJ1-3, with 8 bases fitting TRBD1. Germline CDR1 is LNHDA and CDR2 is SQIVND (reference sequence). CDR3 length: 15 amino acids. Unmatched junction bases numbered 8, after V lost 10 bases and J lost 0 bases.

The chain combines TRBV7-2 with TRBJ2-3; D perhaps matches TRBD2 (6 bases). Germline V lookup: CDR1 SGHTA, CDR2 FQGNSA. V shed 4 bases and J shed 0 bases, with 14 bases lying between them. The CDR3 length is 16 residues. The CDR3, as DNA: TGTGCCAGCAGCTCTGTAGCGGCGCGGAGCACAGATACGCAGTATTTT. The encoded protein is CASSSVAARSTDTQYF. Variable domain in full (rest from reference TRBV7-2 and TRBJ2-3): GAGVSQSPSNKVTEKGKDVELRCDPISGHTALYWYRQSLGQGLEFLIYFQGNSAPDKSGLPSDRFSAERTGGSVSTLTIQRTQQEDSAVYLCASSSVAARSTDTQYFGPGTRLTVL.

The rearrangement links TRBV19 to TRBJ2-2; 8 bases agree with TRBD1. V lost 5 bases, J lost 5 bases, and 7 bases stayed unmatched. Germline CDR1 and CDR2: LNHDA and SQIVND (reference sequence). This CDR3 has 15 residues. CDR3 region: CASSGRGRGTGELFF. Here the CDR3 DNA reads TGTGCCAGTAGTGGCAGGGGGCGCGGAACCGGGGAGCTGTTTTTT.